This entry describes one TCR beta chain. The antigen remains undetermined. CDR3 length equals 15 residues. Germline V lookup: CDR1 LGHNA, CDR2 YNFKEQ. Between the trimmed V and J ends, which lost 3 bases and 0 bases, there was a span of 10 bases. TCRdb fed the RT-PCR reads into MiXCR, producing one record per CDR3 protein. The table shows 550,000 to 800,000 distinct CDR3 sequences, with approximately 14% occurring only once. The entry originates in a study of response to subunit inactivated influenza vaccine. Regarding the study as a whole: New T cells are recruited in small numbers by each seasonal influenza vaccination, according to the authors' suggestion.

This receptor was taken from a man between 45 and 60 years old who received an inactivated influenza vaccine. Sample: PBMCs from blood, taken approximately 13 days after vaccination. V and J are TRBV4-2 and TRBJ2-3; D remains unclear. The CDR3 DNA follows: TGTGCCAGCAGCCACGAGGCCCTAAGCACAGATACGCAGTATTTT. It translates to CASSHEALSTDTQYF.